The source of this TCR beta chain is a study of blood T cell repertoires in COVID-19. Study in general: COVID-19 samples from acute and convalescent phases originated in the United States, Italy and Spain. Sources were T cells, B-cell-depleted T cells, or PBMCs; the material itself was cDNA or gDNA.

Sequenced by immunoSEQ multiplex PCR; TCRdb stores in-frame clones only, minus some. The data hold some 250,000 clones, with about nine tenths observed a single time. Membership in each cohort depended on participant-reported clinical history. This TCR was sampled from a man aged 18-30 years who had recovered from COVID-19. Sequenced input: PBMCs or T cells enriched from blood (not recorded which).

CDR3 residues: CASSDGTGGASDGYTF. CDR3 in DNA: TGTGCCAGCAGTGACGGGACAGGGGGCGCGAGTGATGGCTACACCTTC. The chain employs TRBV2 and TRBJ1-2; 12 bases fit TRBD1. The junction had 8 bases not matched to a gene; V was cut back by 3 bases and J by 6 bases. The CDR3 consists of 16 residues. Looked up from germline, CDR1 is SNHLY and CDR2 is FYNNEI.